This is a list of T cell receptor beta chains from one sample in a study of blood T cell repertoires in COVID-19. Some clones are missing from TCRdb's copy, which holds only in-frame ones; the method was immunoSEQ multiplex PCR. Of about 300,000 clones in the sample, around 80% are singletons; the top ten hold 1% to 1.5%. The sequenced sample was peripheral blood. The source of these receptors is a woman aged 50 to 60 with acute or convalescent COVID-19. Each CDR3 is given with its conserved first and last residue. A D gene is named only where the DNA matches it firmly. Not all rows give a size; the values are once, few, many and, for expanded clones, a class.

d_gene | j_gene | v_gene | abundance | CDR3aa | CDR3nt
- | TRBJ2-5 | TRBV3-1/TRBV3-2 | - | CASGGPNQETQYF | TGTGCCAGCGGGGGCCCTAACCAAGAGACCCAGTACTTC
- | TRBJ2-7 | TRBV7-2 | - | CASSLEGGNPSYEQYF | TGTGCCAGCAGCTTGGAGGGCGGGAACCCCTCCTACGAGCAGTACTTC
- | TRBJ2-2 | TRBV5-1 | few | CASSEVEGELFF | TGCGCCAGCAGCGAAGTCGAGGGGGAGCTGTTTTTT
- | TRBJ2-5 | TRBV4-3 | - | CASSQEGTTRGETQYF | TGCGCCAGCAGCCAAGAGGGGACTACCAGGGGAGAGACCCAGTACTTC
- | TRBJ1-5 | TRBV23-1 | few | CASSQSYRIPTYSNQPQHF | TGCGCCAGCAGTCAATCATACCGGATACCGACTTATAGCAATCAGCCCCAGCATTTT
- | TRBJ1-5 | TRBV27 | once | CASSLTGVSQPQHF | TGTGCCAGCAGTTTAACCGGGGTCTCTCAGCCCCAGCATTTT
TRBD1 | TRBJ1-2 | TRBV27 | - | CASSFRDRGGYTF | TGTGCCAGCAGTTTCAGGGACAGGGGGGGCTACACCTTC
TRBD1 | TRBJ1-6 | TRBV2 | - | CASSERGTGWQSSYNSPLHF | TGTGCCAGCAGTGAAAGGGGGACAGGTTGGCAGAGCTCCTATAATTCACCCCTCCACTTT
- | TRBJ2-2 | TRBV9 | - | CASSVEAMPGELFF | TGTGCCAGCAGCGTAGAAGCAATGCCCGGGGAGCTGTTTTTT
TRBD1 | TRBJ1-1 | TRBV29-1 | - | CSVGTGGNTEAFF | TGCAGCGTTGGGACAGGGGGGAACACTGAAGCTTTCTTT
TRBD2 | TRBJ2-3 | TRBV30 | - | CAWSVPVAGADTQYF | TGTGCCTGGAGTGTACCGGTAGCGGGAGCAGATACGCAGTATTTT
- | TRBJ2-2 | TRBV18 | - | CASSPSSGELFF | TGTGCCAGCTCACCCTCGTCTGGGGAGCTGTTTTTT
- | TRBJ1-5 | TRBV7-2 | - | CASSLGMGGYGQPQHF | TGTGCCAGCAGCTTAGGAATGGGAGGGTATGGACAGCCCCAGCATTTT
- | TRBJ2-7 | TRBV2 | - | CASSSGSYEQYF | TGTGCCAGCAGTTCAGGTTCCTACGAGCAGTACTTC
TRBD1 | TRBJ2-4 | TRBV30 | - | CAWSLRQGVSNIQYF | TGTGCCTGGAGTCTGAGACAGGGGGTCTCAAACATTCAGTACTTC
- | TRBJ2-5 | TRBV7-2 | - | CASSPLGGALAALETQYF | TGTGCCAGCAGTCCCCTAGGGGGGGCGTTAGCCGCCCTAGAGACCCAGTACTTC
- | TRBJ1-1 | TRBV2 | - | CASSDIQGRGTEAFF | TGTGCCAGCAGTGATATTCAGGGGAGGGGCACTGAAGCTTTCTTT
TRBD2 | TRBJ2-7 | TRBV5-1 | - | CASSLGAGVNNEQYF | TGCGCCAGCAGCTTGGGGGCGGGAGTAAACAACGAGCAGTACTTC
- | TRBJ2-1 | TRBV7-3 | - | CASSPTTISYNEQFF | TGTGCCAGCAGCCCAACTACCATTTCCTACAATGAGCAGTTCTTC
TRBD1 | TRBJ1-4 | TRBV5-1 | once | CASSELSRGAFKRELFF | TGCGCCAGCAGCGAATTAAGCAGGGGGGCCTTCAAGAGGGAACTGTTTTTT
- | TRBJ1-2 | TRBV28 | - | CASSLEVRGNYGYTF | TGTGCCAGCAGTTTGGAAGTGCGAGGGAACTATGGCTACACCTTC
TRBD1 | TRBJ1-5 | TRBV29-1 | - | CSVGLQGGSNQPQHF | TGCAGCGTTGGCTTACAGGGGGGAAGCAATCAGCCCCAGCATTTT
- | TRBJ1-6 | TRBV7-3 | - | CASSRGYENSPLHF | TGTGCCAGCAGCCGGGGGTACGAGAATTCACCCCTCCACTTT
- | TRBJ1-5 | TRBV10-2 | - | CASSEFVVSGAAAQHF | TGCGCCAGCAGTGAGTTCGTTGTTTCAGGGGCCGCCGCCCAGCATTTT
- | TRBJ1-1 | TRBV12-3/TRBV12-4 | - | CASSLGASTEAFF | TGTGCCAGCAGTTTGGGGGCTTCCACTGAAGCTTTCTTT
- | TRBJ2-1 | TRBV6-5 | - | CASSYNTGSYNEQFF | TGTGCCAGCAGTTATAATACGGGCTCCTACAATGAGCAGTTCTTC
TRBD2 | TRBJ2-3 | TRBV5-4 | once | CASSLFGGGAGDTQYF | TGTGCCAGCAGCTTGTTCGGCGGGGGGGCCGGAGATACGCAGTATTTT
TRBD1 | TRBJ1-1 | TRBV2 | few | CASQRTGTNTEAFF | TGTGCCAGCCAGAGGACAGGGACGAACACTGAAGCTTTCTTT
TRBD2 | TRBJ2-2 | TRBV9 | - | CASSVDPGGGTGELFF | TGTGCCAGCAGCGTAGACCCGGGAGGCGGCACCGGGGAGCTGTTTTTT
- | TRBJ2-2 | TRBV7-8 | - | CASSFSGRELFF | TGTGCCAGCAGCTTTTCAGGCCGGGAGCTGTTTTTT
- | TRBJ1-5 | TRBV12-3/TRBV12-4 | - | CASSQGLSQPQHF | TGTGCCAGCAGTCAGGGATTGAGTCAGCCCCAGCATTTT
- | TRBJ2-2 | TRBV3-1/TRBV3-2 | - | CASRGPTGELFF | TGTGCCAGCAGGGGGCCCACCGGGGAGCTGTTTTTT
- | TRBJ2-4 | TRBV18 | once | CASSPDREESIQYF | TGTGCCAGCTCACCCGACAGGGAGGAAAGCATTCAGTACTTC
TRBD2 | TRBJ2-3 | TRBV4-2 | once | CASSQERAGGPGGTDTQYF | TGTGCCAGCAGCCAAGAGCGAGCGGGAGGGCCGGGTGGTACAGATACGCAGTATTTT
- | TRBJ1-6 | TRBV27 | - | CASSLQGSNSPLHF | TGTGCCAGCAGTTTACAGGGTTCTAATTCACCCCTCCACTTT
TRBD1 | TRBJ2-2 | TRBV5-1 | - | CASDRGESGELFF | TGCGCCAGCGACAGGGGAGAATCCGGGGAGCTGTTTTTT
- | TRBJ2-5 | TRBV24-1 | - | CATSDSPTDQETQYF | TGTGCCACCAGTGACTCCCCGACAGACCAAGAGACCCAGTACTTC
TRBD1 | TRBJ1-2 | TRBV5-1 | many | CASAKGGGYGYTF | TGCGCCAGCGCGAAAGGGGGCGGCTATGGCTACACCTTC
- | TRBJ2-3 | TRBV12-3/TRBV12-4 | once | CASSFLTDTQYF | TGTGCCAGCAGTTTTCTCACAGATACGCAGTATTTT
TRBD1 | TRBJ1-2 | TRBV29-1 | - | CSVRQGLDGYTF | TGCAGCGTGCGACAGGGGTTAGATGGCTACACCTTC
- | TRBJ2-5 | TRBV7-2 | - | CASSLVQGEETQYF | TGTGCCAGCAGCTTAGTTCAGGGCGAAGAGACCCAGTACTTC
- | TRBJ2-3 | TRBV5-1 | - | CASSEDRDTDTQYF | TGCGCCAGCAGCGAGGACAGAGACACAGATACGCAGTATTTT
- | TRBJ1-5 | TRBV18 | - | CASSPGEGNQPQHF | TGTGCCAGCTCACCAGGGGAGGGCAATCAGCCCCAGCATTTT
- | TRBJ1-2 | TRBV5-4 | - | CASSTDRHYGYTF | TGTGCCAGCAGCACCGACAGACACTATGGCTACACCTTC